The 3 T cell receptor beta chains reported below all come from one sample, sequenced in a study of T cell repertoires in cytomegalovirus infection. Using its own MiXCR run on the reads, TCRdb lists one record per CDR3 protein. The table shows about 700,000 distinct CDR3 sequences, with roughly a third occurring only once. Their specific antigens are unknown. Sequences were derived from cultured PBMCs, sampled from culture after CMV antigen stimulation. Every receptor here comes from a human donor in good health (CMV status not recorded). Some clones in this sample may be carry-over from other donors' samples.

The chain employs TRBV6-2 or TRBV6-3 and TRBJ2-7, with TRBD2 identical over 7 bases. Trimming at V came to 6 bases and at J to 2 bases, leaving 4 bases not matched to a gene. Germline CDR1 MNHEY, CDR2 SVGEGT. The CDR3 runs to 13 residues. CDR3 nucleotide sequence: TGTGCCAGCAGCTCTACTAGCGCCTACGAGCAGTACTTC. This gives the protein CASSSTSAYEQYF.

There are a few counts of this clonotype. The chain is built from TRBV20-1 and TRBJ2-5; 7 bases line up with TRBD1. The germline CDR1 and CDR2 sequences are DFQATT and SNEGSKA (reference sequence). Trimming cost V 5 bases and J 2 bases; bases outside gene matches: 2. The CDR3 length is 12 residues. DNA for the CDR3: TGCAGTGCTCGGGACAGTCAAGAGACCCAGTACTTC. Its translation: CSARDSQETQYF.

The CDR3 DNA is TGTGCCGCCTCGACGGGGGAATCCACCGGGGAGCTGTTTTTT. Its translation: CAASTGESTGELFF. The chain has TRBV5-6 and TRBJ2-2, with D maybe TRBD2 (6 bases). Between the trimmed V and J ends, which lost 10 bases and 4 bases, there was a span of 17 bases. The CDR3 is made up of 14 amino acids. The germline gives CDR1 SGHDT, CDR2 YYEEEE.